A single count supports the clone carrying this T cell receptor (beta chain). Its specificity is not known. The data were produced by immunoSEQ multiplex PCR, yet TCRdb's version contains in-frame clones alone and is incomplete. The sample has 15,000 to 20,000 clones; about 70% are singletons. This record belongs to a study of OX40 agonist ivuxolimab in advanced cancers. The CDR3 length is 14 residues. Germline loops: CDR1 MNHEY, CDR2 SMNVEV (reference sequence). Trimming removed 6 bases from V and 5 bases from J, with 17 bases in between. Study-level results: At 0.1-3.0 mg/kg, partial responders had clonal expansion among the lowest observed.

This sequence joins TRBV27 and TRBJ2-7; D tentatively reads TRBD1 or TRBD2 (6 bases each). The source of this sequence is an adult with an advanced solid tumor such as melanoma, head and neck, liver or kidney cancer. This material consisted of CD4+ or CD8+ T cells sorted from blood, taken in a trial of the OX40 agonist ivuxolimab. The DNA of the CDR3 is TGTGCCAGCAGCTTAGAGGGGGGAGACGACGAGCAGTACTTC. Protein sequence: CASSLEGGDDEQYF.